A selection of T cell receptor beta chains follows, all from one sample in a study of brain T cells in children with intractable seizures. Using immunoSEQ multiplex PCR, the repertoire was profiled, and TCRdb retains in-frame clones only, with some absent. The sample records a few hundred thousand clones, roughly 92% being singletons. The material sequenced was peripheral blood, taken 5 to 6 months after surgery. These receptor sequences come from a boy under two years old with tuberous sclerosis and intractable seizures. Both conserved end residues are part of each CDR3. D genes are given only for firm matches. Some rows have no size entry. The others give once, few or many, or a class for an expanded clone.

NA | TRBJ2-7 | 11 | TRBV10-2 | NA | TGCGCCAGTAAAGTGGGTTACGAGCAGTACTTC | CASKVGYEQYF
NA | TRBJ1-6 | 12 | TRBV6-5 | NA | TGTGCCAGCAGAGCAGGGTATTCACCCCTCCACTTT | CASRAGYSPLHF
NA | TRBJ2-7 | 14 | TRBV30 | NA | TGTGCCTGGAGTGTACAAGGGCTCAGCTACGAGCAGTACTTC | CAWSVQGLSYEQYF
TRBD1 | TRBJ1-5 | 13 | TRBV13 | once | TGTGCCAGCAGCTCACAGGGGAATCAGCCCCAGCATTTT | CASSSQGNQPQHF
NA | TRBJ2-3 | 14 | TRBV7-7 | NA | TGTGCTAGCAGCCCGCTCGTGGGGTGGGATACGCAGTATTTT | CASSPLVGWDTQYF
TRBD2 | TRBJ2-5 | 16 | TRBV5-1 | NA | TGCGCCAGCAGCTTGGGAGGTAGCGGGAGGCAAGAGACCCAGTACTTC | CASSLGGSGRQETQYF
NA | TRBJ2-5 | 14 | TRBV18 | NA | TGTGCCAGCTCACAACGGACAGATCAAGAGACCCAGTACTTC | CASSQRTDQETQYF
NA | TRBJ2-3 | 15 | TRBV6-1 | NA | TGTGCCAGCAGTGAACGCGGGGAGGCCACAGATACGCAGTATTTT | CASSERGEATDTQYF
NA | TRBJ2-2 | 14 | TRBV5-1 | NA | TGCGCCAGCAGCGGTTTGGGGGGACCCGGGGAGCTGTTTTTT | CASSGLGGPGELFF
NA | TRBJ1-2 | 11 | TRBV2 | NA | TGTGCCAGCCGAGCGGGCTATGGCTACACCTTC | CASRAGYGYTF
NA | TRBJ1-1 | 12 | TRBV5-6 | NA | TGTGCCAGCAGCTGGGATCGGTCTGAAGCTTTCTTT | CASSWDRSEAFF
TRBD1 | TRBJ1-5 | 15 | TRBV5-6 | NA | TGTGCCAGCAGCCCGGGGACAGGGGTTAATCAGCCCCAGCATTTT | CASSPGTGVNQPQHF
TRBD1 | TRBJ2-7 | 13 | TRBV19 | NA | TGTGCCAGTAGTATGGCAGGGGGCTACGAGCAGTACTTC | CASSMAGGYEQYF
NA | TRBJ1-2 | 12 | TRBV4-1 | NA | TGCGCCAGCAGCCGGCAGGGTCTCGGCTACACCTTC | CASSRQGLGYTF
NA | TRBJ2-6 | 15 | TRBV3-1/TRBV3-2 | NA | TGTGCCAGCAGCCAAGGGGCGCCGGGGGCCAACGTCCTGACTTTC | CASSQGAPGANVLTF
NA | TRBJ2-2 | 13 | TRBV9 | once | TGTGCCAGCAGCGTAGGGCGCACCGGGGAGCTGTTTTTT | CASSVGRTGELFF
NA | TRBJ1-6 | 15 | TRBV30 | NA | TGTGCCTGGAGTCGCGGGGGACACTTTAATTCACCCCTCCACTTT | CAWSRGGHFNSPLHF
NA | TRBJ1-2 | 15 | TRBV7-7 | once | TGTGCTAGCAGCCCCCCCTTGGAACAGATCTATGGCTACACCTTC | CASSPPLEQIYGYTF
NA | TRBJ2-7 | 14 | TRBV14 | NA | TGTGCCAGCAGCCAACTCGAGGTGTCCTACGAGCAGTACTTC | CASSQLEVSYEQYF
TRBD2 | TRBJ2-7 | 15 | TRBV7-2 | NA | TGTGCCAGCGGAAAAACTAGCGGGACCCTCTACGAGCAGTACTTC | CASGKTSGTLYEQYF
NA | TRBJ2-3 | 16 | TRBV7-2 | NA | TGTGCCAGCAGCTCTCGACCGGGACTTTTAGAAGATACGCAGTATTTT | CASSSRPGLLEDTQYF
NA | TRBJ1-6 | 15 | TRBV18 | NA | TGTGCCAGCTCACAAAGTCCGGGATTCGGTTCACCCCTCCACTTT | CASSQSPGFGSPLHF
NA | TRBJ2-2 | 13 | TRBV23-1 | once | TGCGCCAGCAGCTCCAGGGAAACCGGGGAGCTGTTTTTT | CASSSRETGELFF
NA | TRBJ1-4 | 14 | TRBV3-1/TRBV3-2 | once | TGTGCCAGCAGCGAGGACGAGGGTCGGGAAAAACTGTTTTTT | CASSEDEGREKLFF
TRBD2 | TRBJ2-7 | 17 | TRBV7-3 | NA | TGTGCCAGCAGCTCTCGGAGACTAGCGGGAGACTCCTACGAGCAGTACTTC | CASSSRRLAGDSYEQYF
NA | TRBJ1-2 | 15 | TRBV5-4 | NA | TGTGCCAGCAGCTTGGTCACAGGGCCTTACTATGGCTACACCTTC | CASSLVTGPYYGYTF